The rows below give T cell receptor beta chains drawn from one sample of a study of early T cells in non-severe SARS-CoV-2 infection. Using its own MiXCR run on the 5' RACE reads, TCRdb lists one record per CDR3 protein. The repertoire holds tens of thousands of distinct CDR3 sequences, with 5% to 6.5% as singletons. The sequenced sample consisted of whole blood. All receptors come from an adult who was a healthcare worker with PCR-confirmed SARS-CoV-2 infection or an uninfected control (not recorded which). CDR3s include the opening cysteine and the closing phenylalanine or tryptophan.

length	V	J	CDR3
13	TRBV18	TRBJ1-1	CASSPAAGGSAFF
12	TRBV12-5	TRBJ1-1	CASGLGQGAAFF
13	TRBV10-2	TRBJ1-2	CASSGQRDYGYTF
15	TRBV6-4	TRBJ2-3	CASSDGPASTDTQYF
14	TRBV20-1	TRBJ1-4	CSAGSVATNEKLFF
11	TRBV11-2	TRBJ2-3	CASSLGDTQYF
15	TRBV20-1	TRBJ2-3	CSATPGTDSTDTQYF
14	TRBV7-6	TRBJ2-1	CASSLSPRYNEQFF
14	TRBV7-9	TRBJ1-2	CASSVGTAIYGYTF
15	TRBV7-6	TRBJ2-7	CASSQIPDGSYEQYF
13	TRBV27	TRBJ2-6	CASNCSGANVLTF
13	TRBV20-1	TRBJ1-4	CSAEGSGNEKLFF
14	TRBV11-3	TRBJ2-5	CASSLGGTQETQYF